The 6 T cell receptor beta chains reported below all come from one sample, sequenced in a study of CD8 T cells in Susac syndrome. cDNA came from about 0.46 to 1 ug RNA primed by random hexamers. Via MiXCR, TCRdb re-called the immunoSEQ multiplex PCR reads, giving one row per CDR3 protein. The top ten hold around 0.32% of the sample, which has about 89,000 distinct CDR3 sequences, just under 95% seen once. Sequencing input: CD8+ T cells from PBMCs. The origin of the receptors is a human donor in good health.

This chain uses TRBV7-8 with TRBJ2-1; TRBD2 matches 7 bases. Per the germline V gene, CDR1 is SGHVS and CDR2 is FQNEAQ. The CDR3 is 14 residues long. The V gene end was trimmed by 7 bases and the J gene end by 2 bases; junction bases not matched to a gene: 5. The CDR3 DNA follows: TGTGCCAGCACCCCTAGCGGACCCTACAATGAGCAGTTCTTC. It specifies CASTPSGPYNEQFF.

The rearrangement joins TRBV7-9 to TRBJ2-6, with 7 bases matching TRBD1. The V and J ends lost 3 bases and 0 bases, in that order; junction bases with no gene match: 8. The CDR3 covers 18 residues. From germline, CDR1 is SEHNR and CDR2 FQNEAQ (reference sequence). The CDR3 reads CASSFRDSIDSGANVLTF. Written as DNA, the CDR3 is TGTGCCAGCAGCTTCCGGGACAGCATCGACTCTGGGGCCAACGTCCTGACTTTC.

V and J are TRBV7-9 and TRBJ2-7; D gene unclear. The CDR3 is 13 residues long. The germline CDR1 and CDR2 sequences are SEHNR and FQNEAQ (reference sequence). Trimming shortened V by 5 bases and J by 0 bases, and 8 bases separated the two germline ends. The CDR3 loop reads CASSHGPSYEQYF. The CDR3 bases are TGTGCCAGCAGCCACGGTCCCTCCTACGAGCAGTACTTC.

The chain recombines TRBV7-2 with TRBJ2-1; TRBD2 matches at 11 bases. The CDR3 contains 14 residues. Germline V CDR1 and CDR2: SGHTA, FQGNSA. After removal of 7 bases from V and 4 bases from J, the junction contained 3 bases not matched to a gene. The CDR3 protein is CASKGLAEYNEQFF. The CDR3 DNA follows: TGTGCCAGCAAGGGACTAGCGGAATACAATGAGCAGTTCTTC.

The chain joins TRBV20-1 to TRBJ2-1; no firm D call. V shed 5 bases and J shed 7 bases, with 12 bases lying between them. Per the germline V gene, CDR1 is DFQATT and CDR2 is SNEGSKA (reference sequence). The CDR3 loop spans 12 amino acids. CDR3 residues: CSAFRSGNEQFF. The CDR3 DNA is TGCAGTGCTTTCCGGTCCGGGAATGAGCAGTTCTTC.

The chain links TRBV25-1 to TRBJ1-2; D call uncertain. The CDR3 is made up of 14 amino acids. Trimming took off 3 bases at V and 3 bases at J, with 11 bases between the two ends. Germline V gene sequence: CDR1 MGHDK, CDR2 SYGVNS. CDR3 residues: CASSDTQLHYGYTF. CDR3 nucleotides: TGTGCCAGCAGTGATACACAGCTCCACTATGGCTACACCTTC.